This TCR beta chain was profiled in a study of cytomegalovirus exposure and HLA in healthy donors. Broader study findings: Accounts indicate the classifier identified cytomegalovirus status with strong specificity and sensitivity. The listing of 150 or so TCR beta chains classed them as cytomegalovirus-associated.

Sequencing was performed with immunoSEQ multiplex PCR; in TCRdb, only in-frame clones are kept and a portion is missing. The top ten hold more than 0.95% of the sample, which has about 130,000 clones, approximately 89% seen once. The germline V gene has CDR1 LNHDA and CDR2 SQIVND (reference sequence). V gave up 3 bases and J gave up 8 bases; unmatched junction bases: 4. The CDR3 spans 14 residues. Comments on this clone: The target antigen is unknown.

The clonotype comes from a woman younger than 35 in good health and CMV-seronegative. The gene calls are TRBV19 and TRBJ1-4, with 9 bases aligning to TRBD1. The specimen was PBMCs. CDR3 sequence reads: CASSIDRGNEKLFF. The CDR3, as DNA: TGTGCCAGTAGTATCGACAGGGGGAACGAAAAACTGTTTTTT.